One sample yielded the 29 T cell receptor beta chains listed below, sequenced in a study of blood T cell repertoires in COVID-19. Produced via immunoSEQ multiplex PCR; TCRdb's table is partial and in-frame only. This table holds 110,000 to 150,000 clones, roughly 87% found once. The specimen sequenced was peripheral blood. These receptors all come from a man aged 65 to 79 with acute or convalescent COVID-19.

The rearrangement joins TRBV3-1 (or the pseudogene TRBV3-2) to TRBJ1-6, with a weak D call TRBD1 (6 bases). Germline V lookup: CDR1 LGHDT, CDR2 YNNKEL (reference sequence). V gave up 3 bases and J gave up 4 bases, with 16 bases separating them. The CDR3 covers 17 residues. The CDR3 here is CASSQSRDTFYNSPLHF. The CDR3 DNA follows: TGTGCCAGCAGCCAGAGCCGGGACACATTTTATAATTCACCCCTCCACTTT.

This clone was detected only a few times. For the CDR3, the DNA is TGTGCCAGTAGTACGCGGGACAGGGGGTTCGGAGCTTTCTTT. The encoded protein is CASSTRDRGFGAFF. This chain links TRBV19 with TRBJ1-1, with 11 bases matching TRBD1. This CDR3 spans 14 amino acids. With V trimmed by 4 bases and J by 10 bases, 8 bases remained unmatched. The germline CDR1 and CDR2 sequences are LNHDA and SQIVND (reference sequence). Using reference TRBV19 and TRBJ1-1 for the parts outside the CDR3, the full variable domain is DGGITQSPKYLFRKEGQNVTLSCEQNLNHDAMYWYRQDPGQGLRLIYYSQIVNDFQKGDIAEGYSVSREKKESFPLTVTSAQKNPTAFYLCASSTRDRGFGAFFGQGTRLTVV.

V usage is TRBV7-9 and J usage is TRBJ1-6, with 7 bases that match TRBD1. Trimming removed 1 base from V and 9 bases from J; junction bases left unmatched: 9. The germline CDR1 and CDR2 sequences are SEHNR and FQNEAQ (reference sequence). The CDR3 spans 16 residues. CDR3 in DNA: TGTGCCAGCAGCTTAGGCACGAGACAGGGCGGTTCACCCCTCCACTTT. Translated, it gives CASSLGTRQGGSPLHF.

The DNA for the CDR3 is TGTGCCAGCAGTTACTTTTCAGACAATCAGCCCCAGCATTTT. Translation gives CASSYFSDNQPQHF. V usage is TRBV6-6 and J usage is TRBJ1-5; no clear D. Between the trimmed V and J ends, which lost 1 base and 3 bases, there was a span of 7 bases. The length of the CDR3 is 14 residues. Germline lookup yields CDR1 MNHNY and CDR2 SVGAGI (reference sequence).

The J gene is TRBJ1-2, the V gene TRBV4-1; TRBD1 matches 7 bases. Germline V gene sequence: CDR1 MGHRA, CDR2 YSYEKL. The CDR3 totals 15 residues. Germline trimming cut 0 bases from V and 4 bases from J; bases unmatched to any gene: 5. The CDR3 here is CASSQDTGVPYGYTF. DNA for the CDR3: TGCGCCAGCAGCCAAGACACAGGGGTTCCCTATGGCTACACCTTC.

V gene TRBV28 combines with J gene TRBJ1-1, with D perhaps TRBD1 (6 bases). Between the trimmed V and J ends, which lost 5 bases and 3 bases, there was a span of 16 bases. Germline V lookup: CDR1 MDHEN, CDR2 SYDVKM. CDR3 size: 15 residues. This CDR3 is CASSPYGRGDTEAFF. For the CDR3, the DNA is TGTGCCAGCAGTCCCTACGGGAGGGGGGACACTGAAGCTTTCTTT.

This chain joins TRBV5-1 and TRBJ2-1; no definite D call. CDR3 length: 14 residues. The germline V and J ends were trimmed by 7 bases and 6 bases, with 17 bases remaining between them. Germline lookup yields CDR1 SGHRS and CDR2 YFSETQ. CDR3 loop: CASQESTSGNEQFF. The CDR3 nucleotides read TGCGCCAGCCAGGAAAGTACTTCTGGCAATGAGCAGTTCTTC. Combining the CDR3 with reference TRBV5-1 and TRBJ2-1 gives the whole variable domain KAGVTQTPRYLIKTRGQQVTLSCSPISGHRSVSWYQQTPGQGLQFLFEYFSETQRNKGNFPGRFSGRQFSNSRSEMNVSTLELGDSALYLCASQESTSGNEQFFGPGTRLTVL.

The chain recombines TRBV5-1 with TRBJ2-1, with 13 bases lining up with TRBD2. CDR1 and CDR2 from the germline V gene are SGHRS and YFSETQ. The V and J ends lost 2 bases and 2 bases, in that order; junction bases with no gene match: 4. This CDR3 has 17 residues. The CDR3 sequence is CASSFRTSGSPYNEQFF. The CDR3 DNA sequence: TGCGCCAGCAGCTTTCGGACTAGCGGGAGCCCCTACAATGAGCAGTTCTTC.

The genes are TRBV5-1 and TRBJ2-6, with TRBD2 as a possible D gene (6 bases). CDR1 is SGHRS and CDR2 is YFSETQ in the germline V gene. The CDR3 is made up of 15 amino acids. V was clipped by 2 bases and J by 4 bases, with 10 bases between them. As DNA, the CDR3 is TGCGCCAGCAGCTTCGGGGGAACCGGGGCCAACGTCCTGACTTTC. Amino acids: CASSFGGTGANVLTF.

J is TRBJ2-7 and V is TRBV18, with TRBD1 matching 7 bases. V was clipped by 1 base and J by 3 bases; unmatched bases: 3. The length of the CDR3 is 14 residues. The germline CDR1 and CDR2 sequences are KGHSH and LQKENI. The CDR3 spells CASSPLRGNYEQYF. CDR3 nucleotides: TGTGCCAGCTCACCACTCAGGGGGAACTACGAGCAGTACTTC.

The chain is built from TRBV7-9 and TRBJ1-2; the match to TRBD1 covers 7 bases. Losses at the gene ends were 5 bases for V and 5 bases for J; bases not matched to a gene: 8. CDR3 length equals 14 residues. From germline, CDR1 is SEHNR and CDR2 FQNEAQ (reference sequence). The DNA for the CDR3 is TGTGCCAGCAGCAAGGACAGGACCTCTTATGGCTACACCTTC. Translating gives CASSKDRTSYGYTF. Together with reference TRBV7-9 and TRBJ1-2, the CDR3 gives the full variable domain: DTGVSQNPRHKITKRGQNVTFRCDPISEHNRLYWYRQTLGQGPEFLTYFQNEAQLEKSRLLSDRFSAERPKGSFSTLEIQRTEQGDSAMYLCASSKDRTSYGYTFGSGTRLTVV.

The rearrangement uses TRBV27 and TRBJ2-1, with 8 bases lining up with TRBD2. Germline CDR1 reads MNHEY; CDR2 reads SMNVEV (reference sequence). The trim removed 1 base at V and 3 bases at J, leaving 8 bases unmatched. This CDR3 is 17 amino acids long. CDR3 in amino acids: CASSLWREAQSYNEQFF. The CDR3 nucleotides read TGTGCCAGCAGTTTATGGCGGGAGGCCCAAAGCTACAATGAGCAGTTCTTC.

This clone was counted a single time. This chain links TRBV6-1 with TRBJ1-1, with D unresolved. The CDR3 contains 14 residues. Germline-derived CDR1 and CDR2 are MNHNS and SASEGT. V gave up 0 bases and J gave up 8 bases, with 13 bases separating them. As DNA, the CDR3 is TGTGCCAGCAGTGAAGCGGGCTATGGGCAGGAAGCTTTCTTT. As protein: CASSEAGYGQEAFF.

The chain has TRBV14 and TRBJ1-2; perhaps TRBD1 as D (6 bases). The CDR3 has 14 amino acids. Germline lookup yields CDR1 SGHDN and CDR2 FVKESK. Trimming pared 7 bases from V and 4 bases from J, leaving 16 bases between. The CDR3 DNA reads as TGTGCCAGCACCCCTGGGGGCAGTCCCTATGGCTACACCTTC. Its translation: CASTPGGSPYGYTF.

In DNA, the CDR3 is TGTGCCAGCAGCCAGCCCCCGGGACTAGCGGGAGTTCTTACAGATACGCAGTATTTT. Residues: CASSQPPGLAGVLTDTQYF. The gene calls are TRBV4-2 and TRBJ2-3; 14 bases map to TRBD2. This CDR3 region has 19 residues. CDR1 LGHNA and CDR2 YNFKEQ come from the germline V gene. The junction had 11 bases not matched to a gene; V was cut back by 3 bases and J by 3 bases.

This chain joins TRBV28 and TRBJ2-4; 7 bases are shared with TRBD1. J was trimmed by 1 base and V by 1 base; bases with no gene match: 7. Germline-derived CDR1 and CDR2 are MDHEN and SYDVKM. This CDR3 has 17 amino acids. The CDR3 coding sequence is TGTGCCAGCAGTTTATTTCAGCAGGGGGTCGCCAAAAACATTCAGTACTTC. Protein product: CASSLFQQGVAKNIQYF.

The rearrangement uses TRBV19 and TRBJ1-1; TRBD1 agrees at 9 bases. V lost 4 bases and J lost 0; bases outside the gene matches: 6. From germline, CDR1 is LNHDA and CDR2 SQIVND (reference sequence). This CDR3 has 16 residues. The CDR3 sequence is CASSTSGTGLNTEAFF. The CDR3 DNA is TGTGCCAGTAGTACCTCCGGGACAGGGTTGAACACTGAAGCTTTCTTT. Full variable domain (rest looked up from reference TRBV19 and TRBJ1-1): DGGITQSPKYLFRKEGQNVTLSCEQNLNHDAMYWYRQDPGQGLRLIYYSQIVNDFQKGDIAEGYSVSREKKESFPLTVTSAQKNPTAFYLCASSTSGTGLNTEAFFGQGTRLTVV.

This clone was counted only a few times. CDR3 DNA sequence: TGTGCCAGCAGTGTCCTCCGGTATGGCTACACCTTC. Translated, it gives CASSVLRYGYTF. V is TRBV6-4 and J is TRBJ1-2, with no clear D. CDR1 MRHNA and CDR2 SNTAGT come from the germline V gene. The length of the CDR3 is 12 residues. Deletions cut 4 bases from V and 5 bases from J, with 8 bases between.

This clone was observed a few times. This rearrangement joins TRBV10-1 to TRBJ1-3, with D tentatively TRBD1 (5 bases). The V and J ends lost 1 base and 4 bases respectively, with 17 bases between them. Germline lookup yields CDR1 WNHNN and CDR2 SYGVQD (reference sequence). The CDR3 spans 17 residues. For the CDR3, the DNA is TGCGCCAGCAGTGAGTATTCTCCCTCCAGGGTAGGAAACACCATATATTTT. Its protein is CASSEYSPSRVGNTIYF.

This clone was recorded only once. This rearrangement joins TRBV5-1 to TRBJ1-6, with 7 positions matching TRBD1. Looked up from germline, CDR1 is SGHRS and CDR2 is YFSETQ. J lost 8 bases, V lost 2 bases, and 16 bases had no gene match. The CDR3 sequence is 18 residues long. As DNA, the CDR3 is TGCGCCAGCAGCTTATCAGCTTCGACAGGGTCGAGTCATTCACCCCTCCACTTT. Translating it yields CASSLSASTGSSHSPLHF.

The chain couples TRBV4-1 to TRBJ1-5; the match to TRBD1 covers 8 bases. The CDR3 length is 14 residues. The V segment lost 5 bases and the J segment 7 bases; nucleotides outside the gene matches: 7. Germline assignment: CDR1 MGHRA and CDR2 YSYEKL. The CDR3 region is CASSYPGQAQPQHF. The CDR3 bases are TGCGCCAGCAGCTACCCGGGACAGGCCCAGCCCCAGCATTTT.

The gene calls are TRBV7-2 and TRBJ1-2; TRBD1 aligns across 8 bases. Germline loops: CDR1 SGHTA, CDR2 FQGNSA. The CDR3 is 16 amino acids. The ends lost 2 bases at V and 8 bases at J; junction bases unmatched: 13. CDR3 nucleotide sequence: TGTGCCAGCAGCTTAAGATCAGGGGGCCATCTTGACGGCTACACCTTC. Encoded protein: CASSLRSGGHLDGYTF. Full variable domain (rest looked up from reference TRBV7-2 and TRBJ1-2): GAGVSQSPSNKVTEKGKDVELRCDPISGHTALYWYRQSLGQGLEFLIYFQGNSAPDKSGLPSDRFSAERTGGSVSTLTIQRTQQEDSAVYLCASSLRSGGHLDGYTFGSGTRLTVV.

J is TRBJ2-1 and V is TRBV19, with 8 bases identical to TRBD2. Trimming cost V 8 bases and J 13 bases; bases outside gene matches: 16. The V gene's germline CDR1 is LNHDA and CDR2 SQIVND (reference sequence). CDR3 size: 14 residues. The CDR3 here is CASGSGGRRVTQFF. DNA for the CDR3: TGTGCCAGTGGGAGCGGGGGCCGGCGAGTCACCCAGTTCTTC.

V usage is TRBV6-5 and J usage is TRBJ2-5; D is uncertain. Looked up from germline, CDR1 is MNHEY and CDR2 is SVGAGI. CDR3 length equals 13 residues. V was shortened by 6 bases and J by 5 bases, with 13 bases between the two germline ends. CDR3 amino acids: CASSRVPLETQYF. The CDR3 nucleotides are TGTGCCAGCAGCCGGGTACCATTGGAGACCCAGTACTTC.

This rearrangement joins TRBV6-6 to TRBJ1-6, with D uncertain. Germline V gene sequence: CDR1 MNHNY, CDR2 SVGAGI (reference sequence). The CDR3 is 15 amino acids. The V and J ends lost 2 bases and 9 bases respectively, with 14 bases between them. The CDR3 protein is CASSYREGVRSPLHF. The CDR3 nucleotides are TGTGCCAGCAGTTACAGAGAGGGAGTTCGTTCACCCCTCCACTTT.

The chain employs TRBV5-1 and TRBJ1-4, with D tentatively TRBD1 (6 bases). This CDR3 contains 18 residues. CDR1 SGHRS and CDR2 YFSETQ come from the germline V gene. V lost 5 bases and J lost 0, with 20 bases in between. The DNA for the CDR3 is TGCGCCAGCAGTTCGTTGTTCTCCCAGGGGCCAACTAATGAAAAACTGTTTTTT. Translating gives CASSSLFSQGPTNEKLFF.

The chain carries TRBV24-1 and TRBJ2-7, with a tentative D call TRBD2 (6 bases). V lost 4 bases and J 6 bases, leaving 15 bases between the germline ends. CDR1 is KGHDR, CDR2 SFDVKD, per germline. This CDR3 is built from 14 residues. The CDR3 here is CATSDRGRGTEQYF. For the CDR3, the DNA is TGTGCCACCAGTGACCGAGGGCGCGGGACCGAGCAGTACTTC.

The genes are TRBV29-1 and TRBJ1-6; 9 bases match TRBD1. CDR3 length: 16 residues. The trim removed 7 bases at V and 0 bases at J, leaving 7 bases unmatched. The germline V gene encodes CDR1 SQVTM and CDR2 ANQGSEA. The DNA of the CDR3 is TGCAGCGAACCGGGACAGGGAGGCTCCTATAATTCACCCCTCCACTTT. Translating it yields CSEPGQGGSYNSPLHF.

The CDR3 DNA is TGTGCCAGTTGCACGTCACAGGGCACCTACGAGCAGTACTTC. Its translation is CASCTSQGTYEQYF. The V gene is TRBV6-5, the J gene TRBJ2-7; D possibly corresponds to TRBD1 (6 bases). CDR3 length: 14 amino acids. The germline V and J ends were trimmed by 9 bases and 2 bases, with 17 bases remaining between them. The germline V gene encodes CDR1 MNHEY and CDR2 SVGAGI.